Sequencing of this T cell receptor beta chain was carried out in a study of T cells in Graves' hyperthyroidism and ophthalmopathy. PBMCs were sourced from over 8.5 ml fresh peripheral blood. This clonotype was counted many times. Antigen specificity is unknown. Trimming took 3 bases from V and 7 from J, leaving 12 bases between them. The CDR3 has 12 residues. Germline V gene data show CDR1 as DFQATT and CDR2 as SNEGSKA (reference sequence). Template material for amplifying TCR beta CDR3 regions consisted of RNA transcripts. The study used the HTBI primer set for a first-round RT-PCR of the TCR CDR3. In TCRdb, the multiplex PCR reads were re-called with MiXCR into one record per CDR3 protein. The sample contains 300,000 to 450,000 distinct CDR3 sequences, approximately 15% of which appear only once. General study findings and limits: Onset of ophthalmopathy came a median approximately 6.8 months after the model predicted it. A 13 V-J signature model discriminated ophthalmopathy versus stable hyperthyroidism.

This sequence joins TRBV20-1 and TRBJ1-1, with no clear D. This receptor was obtained from a woman in her thirties with Graves' ophthalmopathy. Sequenced sample: blood. The CDR3 region has the DNA TGCAGTGCTAGGACAAGGAGACTTGAAGCTTTCTTT. Translated: CSARTRRLEAFF.